Below, one TCR beta chain is given with its context. Its antigen is as yet unknown. This specimen comes from a study of naive and memory T cell subsets. Broader study findings: Especially in CD8 cells, naive repertoires contained a few larger clonotypes, possibly CD45RA-re-expressing memory cells.

In germline, CDR1 is SGHKS, CDR2 YYEKEE (reference sequence). Trimming cost V 2 bases and J 4 bases; bases outside gene matches: 6. This CDR3 spans 15 amino acids. Both TRBC1 and TRBC2 were covered by a beta constant-region primer of two equimolar oligonucleotides. Four rounds of PCR amplified the ligated cDNA using nested alpha and beta constant-region primers plus SP2. Using its own MiXCR run on the UMI-ligation and nested PCR reads, TCRdb lists one record per CDR3 protein. The sample holds about 90,000 distinct CDR3 sequences, around 10% seen once. The chain employs TRBV5-5 and TRBJ2-7; 10 bases are a match to TRBD1. This TCR was recovered from a human donor in good health. The sample taken for sequencing was naive CD4+ T cells from blood. In DNA form, the CDR3 reads TGTGCCAGCAGCTTCCGGGACAGGGGAGGGTACGAGCAGTACTTC. Protein product: CASSFRDRGGYEQYF. Drawing the rest from reference TRBV5-5 and TRBJ2-7, the complete variable domain is DAGVTQSPTHLIKTRGQQVTLRCSPISGHKSVSWYQQVLGQGPQFIFQYYEKEERGRGNFPDRFSARQFPNYSSELNVNALLLGDSALYLCASSFRDRGGYEQYFGPGTRLTVT.